This TCR beta chain comes out of a study of radiation and T cells in renal cell carcinoma. The time point here: baseline pretreatment blood. Treatment here: 15 Gy SBRT to primary tumor, nephrectomy 4 weeks later. Clear cell pathology was present in this patient's renal cell carcinoma. TCRdb's table, derived via immunoSEQ multiplex PCR, lists solely in-frame clones and lacks some. This sample has tens of thousands of clones, with roughly four fifths found just once. The V gene's germline CDR1 is SGHRS and CDR2 YFSETQ. The CDR3 has 15 residues. With 4 bases removed from V and 0 bases from J, the gap between germline ends came to 8 bases.

The clonotype was recovered from a man in his fifties or sixties with renal cell carcinoma. V usage is TRBV5-1 and J usage is TRBJ2-6; D call uncertain. Sample: blood, taken from a patient whose treatment included radiotherapy and nephrectomy. The DNA for the CDR3 is TGCGCCAGCAGCGCCCAATTCTCTGGGGCCAACGTCCTGACTTTC. It codes for CASSAQFSGANVLTF. The variable domain in full, completed from reference TRBV5-1 and TRBJ2-6, reads KAGVTQTPRYLIKTRGQQVTLSCSPISGHRSVSWYQQTPGQGLQFLFEYFSETQRNKGNFPGRFSGRQFSNSRSEMNVSTLELGDSALYLCASSAQFSGANVLTFGAGSRLTVL.